Shown below are 26 T cell receptor beta chains from a single sample sequenced in a study of OX40 agonist ivuxolimab in advanced cancers. TCRdb keeps only in-frame clones here, not all; method: immunoSEQ multiplex PCR. The repertoire consists of about 90,000 clones, with more than 80% occurring once and the leading ten covering about 7.2%. The material was CD4+ or CD8+ T cells sorted from blood, obtained in a trial of the OX40 agonist ivuxolimab. The receptor source for this set is an adult with an advanced solid tumor such as melanoma, head and neck, liver or kidney cancer.

V and J are TRBV29-1 and TRBJ2-1; tentatively, D is TRBD2 (7 bases). CDR3 length equals 12 residues. V lost 7 bases to trimming and J lost 9 bases, with 16 bases between them. CDR1 is SQVTM, CDR2 ANQGSEA, per germline. The DNA of the CDR3 is TGCAGCGCTGGCTCGGGGGGCAGTGAGCAGTTCTTC. Protein product: CSAGSGGSEQFF.

This chain links TRBV6-1 with TRBJ1-1; no clear D. The V and J ends lost 8 bases and 8 bases respectively, with 12 bases between them. The germline gives CDR1 MNHNS, CDR2 SASEGT. CDR3 length: 11 residues. This CDR3 is CASCSSGEAFF. The CDR3 nucleotides read TGTGCCAGCTGTAGCTCGGGAGAAGCTTTCTTT.

This chain connects TRBV29-1 to TRBJ2-6; D may be TRBD2 (5 bases). CDR1 is SQVTM, CDR2 ANQGSEA, per germline. V gave up 3 bases and J gave up 0 bases, with 9 bases separating them. This CDR3 contains 15 residues. DNA for the CDR3: TGCAGCGTTGAGGTACGGGACTCTGGGGCCAACGTCCTGACTTTC. This gives the protein CSVEVRDSGANVLTF.

This clone was seen once. The rearrangement joins TRBV7-9 to TRBJ1-6; D is undetermined. Germline-derived CDR1 and CDR2 are SEHNR and FQNEAQ (reference sequence). The V gene lost 1 base and the J gene lost 6 bases, with 7 bases spanning the gap. This CDR3 comprises 14 residues. The CDR3 nucleotides read TGTGCCAGCAGCTTAGGGGCAGGTAATTCACCCCTCCACTTT. Its protein is CASSLGAGNSPLHF.

The V call is TRBV5-1, the J call TRBJ2-5, with a possible D match to TRBD2 (5 bases). This CDR3 region has 13 residues. V lost 0 bases and J 9 bases, leaving 12 bases between the germline ends. Per the germline V gene, CDR1 is SGHRS and CDR2 is YFSETQ. The CDR3: CASSLEHPEAQYF. CDR3 DNA: TGCGCCAGCAGCTTGGAACACCCGGAGGCCCAGTACTTC.

This chain connects TRBV2 to TRBJ2-7; 10 bases are a match to TRBD1. The CDR3 has 13 residues. Trimming took 8 bases from V and 1 from J; bases not matched to a gene: 2. Germline V gene sequence: CDR1 SNHLY, CDR2 FYNNEI. This CDR3 reads CASGQGVSYEQYF. The CDR3 bases are TGTGCCAGCGGACAGGGGGTTTCCTACGAGCAGTACTTC.

This clone was counted a single time. The rearrangement links TRBV5-1 to TRBJ2-5; 14 nucleotides line up with TRBD2. The CDR3 runs to 16 residues. Germline V gene lookup returns CDR1 SGHRS and CDR2 YFSETQ. V lost 4 bases and J lost 5; bases outside the gene matches: 7. CDR3 loop: CASSLGLAGVLETQYF. Written as DNA, the CDR3 is TGCGCCAGCAGCCTGGGACTAGCGGGAGTTTTGGAGACCCAGTACTTC.

This rearrangement joins TRBV18 to TRBJ2-3; D is unclear. The CDR3 runs 11 residues. V lost 3 bases and J 6 bases, leaving 4 bases between the germline ends. The V gene's germline CDR1 is KGHSH and CDR2 LQKENI. The CDR3 DNA sequence: TGTGCCAGCTCACCGGCTGATACGCAGTATTTT. This translates into CASSPADTQYF.

This chain connects TRBV11-2 to TRBJ2-1; TRBD2 agrees at 7 bases. Germline CDR1 reads SGHAT; CDR2 reads FQNNGV. The CDR3 is 14 residues long. V shed 5 bases and J 3 bases; nucleotides not matched to a gene: 4. The DNA for the CDR3 is TGTGCCAGCAGCGCCCGGACTAGCTACAATGAGCAGTTCTTC. Its translation: CASSARTSYNEQFF.

This clone was picked up a small number of times. V is TRBV11-2 and J is TRBJ2-7; tentative D call: TRBD1 (6 bases). V was trimmed by 5 bases and J by 0 bases, leaving 11 bases between them. From germline, CDR1 is SGHAT and CDR2 FQNNGV. The CDR3 consists of 14 residues. The CDR3 DNA reads TGTGCCAGCAGCATGGGACACAGCTCCTACGAGCAGTACTTC. Translating it yields CASSMGHSSYEQYF.

A remark on this clone: An end of the junction does not agree with germline; a read error may underlie this. The chain joins TRBV5-4 to TRBJ2-1; TRBD1 might be the D (5 bases). Germline loops: CDR1 SGHNT, CDR2 YYREEE (reference sequence). The CDR3 consists of 12 residues. This CDR3 reads CASSLDAGEQFF. Written as DNA, the CDR3 is TGTGCCAGCAGTTTGGACGCAGGGGAGCAGTTCTTC.

This clone appeared once. This chain joins TRBV27 and TRBJ1-2, with D possibly TRBD1 on 5 matching bases. The CDR3 spans 14 residues. Trimming pared 6 bases from V and 2 bases from J, leaving 13 bases between. Looked up from germline, CDR1 is MNHEY and CDR2 is SMNVEV (reference sequence). The CDR3 DNA is TGTGCCAGCAGCCGGACACCGCAAAACTATGGCTACACCTTC. This translates into CASSRTPQNYGYTF.

The sample holds one count of this clone. The gene calls are TRBV7-8 and TRBJ2-1, with 9 nucleotides matching TRBD2. Germline V gene sequence: CDR1 SGHVS, CDR2 FQNEAQ. V shed 5 bases, J shed 7 bases, and the junction held 12 bases outside the gene matches. This CDR3 is built from 16 residues. The DNA for the CDR3 is TGTGCCAGCAGCAGAGGGGGGCGGGAGGGCCGGAATGAGCAGTTCTTC. It codes for CASSRGGREGRNEQFF.

J is TRBJ2-7 and V is TRBV27; D perhaps matches TRBD1 (5 bases). V lost 4 bases and J lost 5, with 9 bases in between. Germline values: CDR1 MNHEY, CDR2 SMNVEV (reference sequence). The CDR3 contains 12 residues. CDR3 sequence reads: CASSSRADEQYF. The DNA of the CDR3 is TGTGCCAGCAGTTCCAGGGCCGACGAGCAGTACTTC.

The chain couples TRBV6-5 to TRBJ1-1; no clear D gene. This CDR3 spans 15 amino acids. With 2 bases removed from V and 1 base from J, the gap between germline ends came to 11 bases. The germline V gene has CDR1 MNHEY and CDR2 SVGAGI. CDR3 DNA sequence: TGTGCCAGCAGTTACATGGTTGTGCCGAACACTGAAGCTTTCTTT. Translation gives CASSYMVVPNTEAFF.

The chain couples TRBV11-2 to TRBJ1-1; 8 nucleotides line up with TRBD1. CDR1 and CDR2 (germline): SGHAT, FQNNGV. The CDR3 length is 15 residues. V lost 6 bases, J lost 4 bases, and 10 bases stayed unmatched. The CDR3: CASRSFGTGFTEAFF. As DNA, the CDR3 is TGTGCCAGCAGGTCCTTCGGGACAGGATTCACTGAAGCTTTCTTT.

The chain couples TRBV11-3 to TRBJ2-7; unclear D gene. Looked up from germline, CDR1 is SGHNT and CDR2 is YENEEA. V lost 4 bases and J lost 2, with 9 bases in between. This CDR3 region has 13 residues. The CDR3 sequence: CASSSRHPYEQYF. Here the CDR3 DNA reads TGTGCCAGCAGCTCGCGACACCCCTACGAGCAGTACTTC.

The chain couples TRBV18 to TRBJ2-1; 7 bases agree with TRBD1. The CDR3 loop spans 14 amino acids. Germline V gene lookup returns CDR1 KGHSH and CDR2 LQKENI. With V trimmed by 3 bases and J by 7 bases, 6 bases remained unmatched. DNA for the CDR3: TGTGCCAGCTCACCCCGGGACAGTGGGAATGAGCAGTTCTTC. This sequence encodes CASSPRDSGNEQFF.

The chain recombines TRBV27 with TRBJ1-2; D gene ambiguous. The V gene lost 11 bases and the J gene lost 4 bases, with 17 bases spanning the gap. The CDR3 has 13 amino acids. Germline-derived CDR1 and CDR2 are MNHEY and SMNVEV (reference sequence). CDR3 sequence (DNA): TGTGCCGTCTTTTCCCACGGACTCTATGGCTACACCTTC. This sequence encodes CAVFSHGLYGYTF.

V usage is TRBV5-1 and J usage is TRBJ2-7; D ambiguous. This CDR3 has 12 amino acids. The V gene lost 3 bases and the J gene lost 0 bases, with 4 bases spanning the gap. Germline-derived CDR1 and CDR2 are SGHRS and YFSETQ. CDR3 sequence (DNA): TGCGCCAGCAGCTCTAACTCCTACGAGCAGTACTTC. This translates into CASSSNSYEQYF.

This chain connects TRBV27 to TRBJ1-5, with D possibly TRBD1 on 5 matching bases. V shed 4 bases and J shed 0 bases, with 13 bases lying between them. Germline assignment: CDR1 MNHEY and CDR2 SMNVEV (reference sequence). The CDR3 consists of 16 residues. CDR3 nucleotide sequence: TGTGCCAGCAGTTCAAGGGGCATTTATAGCAATCAGCCCCAGCATTTT. This sequence encodes CASSSRGIYSNQPQHF.

The chain employs TRBV5-6 and TRBJ2-7, with 9 bases identical to TRBD2. Germline V gene sequence: CDR1 SGHDT, CDR2 YYEEEE. After removal of 4 bases from V and 2 bases from J, the junction contained 16 bases not matched to a gene. This CDR3 is built from 18 residues. Here the CDR3 reads CASSLGASGMRGTYEQYF. The CDR3 DNA sequence: TGTGCCAGCAGCCTGGGGGCTAGCGGGATGCGAGGGACCTACGAGCAGTACTTC.

The rearrangement uses TRBV5-1 and TRBJ2-7, with no clear D. The germline gives CDR1 SGHRS, CDR2 YFSETQ. The CDR3 is made up of 14 amino acids. V dropped 4 bases and J dropped 2 bases, with 13 bases sitting between them. Here the CDR3 DNA reads TGCGCCAGCAGCCTGAGACTCCCCGCCTACGAGCAGTACTTC. Its protein product is CASSLRLPAYEQYF.

V and J are TRBV15 and TRBJ2-7; 13 bases are shared with TRBD2. Germline V CDR1 and CDR2: LNHNV, YYDKDF (reference sequence). V lost 3 bases and J lost 0; bases outside the gene matches: 5. The length of the CDR3 is 17 residues. In nucleotides, the CDR3 is TGTGCCACCAGCAGTGGGGGACTAGCGGGATACTCCTACGAGCAGTACTTC. Encoded protein: CATSSGGLAGYSYEQYF.

The DNA for the CDR3 is TGCAGCGTTGAGGCAGGGTTTGACACCGGGGAGCTGTTTTTT. Its protein is CSVEAGFDTGELFF. The V call is TRBV29-1, the J call TRBJ2-2; TRBD1 is a possible D gene (5 bases). V lost 3 bases and J lost 3, with 11 bases in between. This CDR3 spans 14 amino acids. Germline CDR1 is SQVTM and CDR2 is ANQGSEA.

This clone was detected once. V usage is TRBV6-4 and J usage is TRBJ2-3; 12 bases are shared with TRBD2. The CDR3 length is 16 residues. J lost 4 bases, V lost 6 bases, and 8 bases had no gene match. Germline V gives CDR1 MRHNA, CDR2 SNTAGT. CDR3 DNA sequence: TGTGCCAGCAGCCTACTAGCGGGAGGAGTTGCAGATACGCAGTATTTT. Protein: CASSLLAGGVADTQYF.